This T cell receptor (beta chain) was sequenced during a study of CD8 T cells in Susac syndrome (dated by TCRdb to 2018 to 2020). Looking at the study overall: The study used repertoire sequencing to test whether antigen drove CD8+ T cell activation and differentiation in Susac syndrome. Overall results and qualifications from the work: The study acknowledged that relatively few individuals were included in the TCR sequencing and HLA analysis.

RNA was extracted with the RNeasy kit and about 0.5 to 1 ug was reverse transcribed using random hexamers. TCR beta CDR3 regions were amplified with the immunoSEQ multiplex PCR assay covering 54 Vbeta and 13 Jbeta segments. Bias from PCR amplification was corrected by using a synthetic template baseline for primer optimization and for computational correction. The paper's data handling went like this. Reads were annotated to V, D and J genes according to IMGT and were analyzed with immunoSEQ Analyzer, with only productive sequences retained. Clonality was calculated as one minus the Shannon entropy normalized by log2 of the number of productive unique sequences. For each patient and control, public and private clones were evaluated within the 100 most prevalent clones. Susac-specific clones were defined as absent from healthy and MS cohorts, 850 to 1,300 published viral clones and other ImmuneACCESS disease sequences. TCRdb reworked the public reads: Q25 trimming with fastp, MiXCR clone assembly, productive beta chains retained. Each CDR3 protein appears once, grouped with its most common genes and DNA. Clone size and V and J calls follow TCRdb, not the original study. The sample includes a few hundred thousand distinct CDR3 sequences, with 95% observed a single time. Of the sample, roughly 0.1% is held by the ten largest clones.

On this clonotype itself: Its antigen has not been determined. No base quality values were provided; no much bigger clone lies one nucleotide off.

High-throughput TCR beta sequencing profiled peripheral blood CD8+ and CD4+ T cells from healthy donors, Susac syndrome patients and multiple sclerosis patients. The multiple sclerosis controls were treatment-naive patients whose relapsing-remitting disease, either stable or active, fulfilled the revised McDonald criteria. CD8+ TEMRA cells were enriched by FACS, while bulk CD8+ and CD4+ T cells were purified by magnetic negative isolation. Blood was collected in EDTA tubes and processed within 24 hours, with PBMCs isolated through density gradient centrifugation. PBMCs destined for TCR sequencing were cryopreserved in liquid nitrogen and later thawed in a 37 °C water bath. The sorted or isolated CD4+, CD8+ and CD8+ TEMRA cells had a purity of 90% or higher. The germline ends are 13 bases apart after V is trimmed by 3 bases and J by 2 bases. Counted from cysteine to phenylalanine, this CDR3 has 15 amino acids. Of the read, only the CDR3 DNA is kept; its 45 bases are in frame from base 1. CDR1 and CDR2 are drawn from the germline V gene: MDHEN, SYDVKM.

The V and J genes are TRBV28 and TRBJ2-5; TRBD1 is perhaps the D gene, given 6 matching bases. Specimen: CD4+ T cells from PBMCs. This clonotype was sampled from a human donor with multiple sclerosis. The DNA sequence reads TGTGCCAGCAGTTTTTTGGGGGCCCAACAAGAGACCCAGTACTTC. It encodes CASSFLGAQQETQYF.